This TCR beta chain came from a study of sequential checkpoint blockade in melanoma. Study-level background: Both treatment sequences were followed by maintenance nivolumab.

Treatment given: randomized to nivolumab then ipilimumab (arm A) or the reverse (arm B). No patient had prior DNA-damaging chemotherapy. PBMC sorting kept live CD3+CD8+ cells without CD19 or CD56. Sequencing used immunoSEQ multiplex PCR; TCRdb keeps in-frame clones, though not all of them. The data contain around 4,000 clones, less than 60% of them singletons. The CDR3 extends over 15 amino acids. After removal of 2 bases from V and 6 bases from J, the junction contained 0 bases not matched to a gene. The germline CDR1 and CDR2 sequences are MRHNA and SNTAGT. The receptor was isolated from a human patient with melanoma. Some clones in this sample may be carry-over from other donors' samples. The starting material was CD8+ T cells sorted from blood (inferred from file names), obtained from a patient given nivolumab and ipilimumab in sequence. The V gene is TRBV6-4, the J gene TRBJ2-1; TRBD2 agrees at 14 bases. In DNA form, the CDR3 reads TGTGCCAGCAGTGACGGGACTAGCGGGGGCAATGAGCAGTTCTTC. Protein: CASSDGTSGGNEQFF.